These 2 T cell receptor beta chains came from one sample sequenced in a study of blood T cell repertoires in COVID-19 (dated by TCRdb to 2019 to 2021). Receptors were amplified or captured by the immunoSEQ multiplex PCR assay. TCRdb provides this immuneACCESS table in a form limited to in-frame rearrangements. Some clones are lacking; in checked studies, under half of them reflect an unresolved V gene, and why the rest are absent is not known. The sample table holds about 120,000 clones, of which around 77% were seen once. The leading ten clones occupy roughly 8.6% of the sample. Sequenced sample: peripheral blood. All receptors derive from a human donor in a cohort sampled during active COVID-19.

The V and J genes are TRBV2 and TRBJ2-7; D might be TRBD1 (5 bases). Trimming removed 6 bases at V and 4 bases at J, with 10 bases between. The CDR3 is 12 residues long. CDR1 SNHLY and CDR2 FYNNEI come from the germline V gene. CDR3 in DNA: TGTGCCAGCAGCAGGGCTGGGTACGAGCAGTACTTC. Translation: CASSRAGYEQYF.

The gene calls are TRBV5-1 and TRBJ2-5; TRBD2 might be the D (5 bases). Trimming cost V 0 bases and J 5 bases, with 14 bases left between them. Germline-derived CDR1 and CDR2 are SGHRS and YFSETQ. The CDR3 covers 15 residues. The CDR3 DNA is TGCGCCAGCAGCTTGGAGACTATCCAGTGGGAGACCCAGTACTTC. It encodes CASSLETIQWETQYF.